This note documents a single T cell receptor (beta chain) sequence. The target antigen is unknown. The same CDR3 can be traced to other DNA sequences in this sample. Germline V gives CDR1 SEHNR, CDR2 FQNEAQ (reference sequence). Trimming removed 0 bases at V and 3 bases at J, with 7 bases between. This CDR3 is built from 14 residues. The table came from immunoSEQ multiplex PCR; TCRdb's copy has only in-frame clones and leaves some out. This table has millions of clones, 80% to 95% appearing once. These data belong to a study of shared clonotypes between healthy human individuals. Study-wide results and limits: Rarefaction gave evidence that sorted-subset sequencing remained incomplete despite large depth.

Sequences were obtained from naive CD4+ T cells from PBMCs. Subset given: CD45RA+ positively selected. The origin of this receptor is a man younger than 35 in good health. Some clones in this sample may be carry-over from other donors' samples. The chain carries TRBV7-9 and TRBJ2-3; D remains ambiguous. CDR3 loop: CASSLAGGTDTQYF. In nucleotides, the CDR3 is TGTGCCAGCAGCTTAGCGGGTGGAACAGATACGCAGTATTTT.